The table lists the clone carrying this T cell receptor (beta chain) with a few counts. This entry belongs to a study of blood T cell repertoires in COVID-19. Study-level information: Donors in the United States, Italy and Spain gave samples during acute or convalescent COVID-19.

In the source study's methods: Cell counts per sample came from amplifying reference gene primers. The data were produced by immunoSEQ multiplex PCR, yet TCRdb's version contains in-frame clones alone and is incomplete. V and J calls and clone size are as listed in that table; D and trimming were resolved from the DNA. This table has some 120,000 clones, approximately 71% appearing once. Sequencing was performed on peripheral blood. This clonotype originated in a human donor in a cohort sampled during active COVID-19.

Here the CDR3 DNA reads TGTGCCAGCAGTGCAAGGACAGGGTGGGGCAGTGGCTACACCTTC. Protein product: CASSARTGWGSGYTF. The chain has TRBV27 and TRBJ1-2; 8 nucleotides line up with TRBD1. Per the germline V gene, CDR1 is MNHEY and CDR2 is SMNVEV (reference sequence). The ends lost 5 bases at V and 7 bases at J; junction bases unmatched: 12. The CDR3 extends over 15 amino acids.